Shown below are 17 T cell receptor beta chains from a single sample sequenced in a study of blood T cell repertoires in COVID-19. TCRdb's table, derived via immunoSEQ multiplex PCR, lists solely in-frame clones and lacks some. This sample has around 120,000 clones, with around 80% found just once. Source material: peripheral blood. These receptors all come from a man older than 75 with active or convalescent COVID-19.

CDR3 sequence reads: CASSSIAGAYNEQFF. CDR3 nucleotide sequence: TGTGCCAGCAGTTCGATAGCGGGGGCCTACAATGAGCAGTTCTTC. The V call is TRBV3-1 (or the pseudogene TRBV3-2), the J call TRBJ2-1; 9 nucleotides line up with TRBD2. With 6 bases clipped from V and 2 bases from J, the junction kept 5 bases outside the gene matches. Germline CDR1 LGHDT, CDR2 YNNKEL (reference sequence). The CDR3 consists of 15 residues.

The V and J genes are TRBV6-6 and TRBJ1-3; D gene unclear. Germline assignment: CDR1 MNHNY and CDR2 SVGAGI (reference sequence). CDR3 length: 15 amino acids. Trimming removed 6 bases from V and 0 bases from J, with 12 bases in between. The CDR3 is CASSPTGSSGNTIYF. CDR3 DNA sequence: TGTGCCAGCAGCCCGACTGGTAGCTCTGGAAACACCATATATTTT.

The CDR3 loop reads CASRQGADNEQFF. The CDR3, as DNA: TGTGCCAGCAGACAGGGGGCTGACAATGAGCAGTTCTTC. The chain joins TRBV5-4 to TRBJ2-1; 9 bases line up with TRBD1. Losses at the gene ends were 5 bases for V and 5 bases for J; bases not matched to a gene: 2. The germline gives CDR1 SGHNT, CDR2 YYREEE (reference sequence). The CDR3 has 13 residues. The full variable domain, in which reference TRBV5-4 and TRBJ2-1 provide the parts outside the CDR3, is ETGVTQSPTHLIKTRGQQVTLRCSSQSGHNTVSWYQQALGQGPQFIFQYYREEENGRGNFPPRFSGLQFPNYSSELNVNALELDDSALYLCASRQGADNEQFFGPGTRLTVL.

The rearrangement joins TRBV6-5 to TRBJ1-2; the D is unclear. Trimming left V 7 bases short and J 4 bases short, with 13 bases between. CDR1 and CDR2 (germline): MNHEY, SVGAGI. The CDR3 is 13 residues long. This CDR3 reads CASTDNGFYGYTF. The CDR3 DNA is TGTGCCAGCACCGATAATGGCTTCTATGGCTACACCTTC.

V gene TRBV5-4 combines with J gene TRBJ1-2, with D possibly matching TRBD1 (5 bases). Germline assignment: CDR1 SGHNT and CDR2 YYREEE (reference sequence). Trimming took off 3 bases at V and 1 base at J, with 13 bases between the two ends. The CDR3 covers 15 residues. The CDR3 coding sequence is TGTGCCAGCAGCTCGCAAACAGGTTATAACTATGGCTACACCTTC. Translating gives CASSSQTGYNYGYTF. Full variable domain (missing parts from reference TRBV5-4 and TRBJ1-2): ETGVTQSPTHLIKTRGQQVTLRCSSQSGHNTVSWYQQALGQGPQFIFQYYREEENGRGNFPPRFSGLQFPNYSSELNVNALELDDSALYLCASSSQTGYNYGYTFGSGTRLTVV.

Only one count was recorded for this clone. The CDR3: CASSLGGGMTQYF. The CDR3 DNA reads as TGTGCCAGCAGCTTGGGCGGAGGGATGACCCAGTACTTC. The chain recombines TRBV5-6 with TRBJ2-5, with a possible D match to TRBD2 (6 bases). V was shortened by 0 bases and J by 7 bases, with 10 bases between the two germline ends. The CDR3 has 13 amino acids. Looked up from germline, CDR1 is SGHDT and CDR2 is YYEEEE. The full variable domain, completed using reference TRBV5-6 and TRBJ2-5, is DAGVTQSPTHLIKTRGQQVTLRCSPKSGHDTVSWYQQALGQGPQFIFQYYEEEERQRGNFPDRFSGHQFPNYSSELNVNALLLGDSALYLCASSLGGGMTQYFGPGTRLLVL.

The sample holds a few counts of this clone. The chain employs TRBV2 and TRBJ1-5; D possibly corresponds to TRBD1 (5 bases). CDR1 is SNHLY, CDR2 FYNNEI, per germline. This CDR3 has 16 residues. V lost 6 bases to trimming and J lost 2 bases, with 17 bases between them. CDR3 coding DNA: TGTGCCAGCAGCTTCGGAACAGGATATGGCAATCAGCCCCAGCATTTT. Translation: CASSFGTGYGNQPQHF.

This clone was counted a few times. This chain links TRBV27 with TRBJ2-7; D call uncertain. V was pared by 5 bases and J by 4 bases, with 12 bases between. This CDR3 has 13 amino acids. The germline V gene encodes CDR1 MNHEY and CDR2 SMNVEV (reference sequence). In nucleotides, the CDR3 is TGTGCCAGCAGTCCGACACCTATGTACGAGCAGTACTTC. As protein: CASSPTPMYEQYF.

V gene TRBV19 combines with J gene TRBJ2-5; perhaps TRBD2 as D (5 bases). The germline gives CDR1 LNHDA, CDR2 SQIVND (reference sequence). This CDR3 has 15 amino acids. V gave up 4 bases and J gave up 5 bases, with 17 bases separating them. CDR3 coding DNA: TGTGCCAGTAGTAGGTTCGGGGTCGGGTCGGAGACCCAGTACTTC. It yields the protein CASSRFGVGSETQYF.

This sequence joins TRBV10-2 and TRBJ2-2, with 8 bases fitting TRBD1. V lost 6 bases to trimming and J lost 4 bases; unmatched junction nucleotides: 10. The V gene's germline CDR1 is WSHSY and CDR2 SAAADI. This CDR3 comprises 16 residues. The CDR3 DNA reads TGCGCCAGCAGAGACAGGGGCCGAACCCCCACCGGGGAGCTGTTTTTT. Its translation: CASRDRGRTPTGELFF.

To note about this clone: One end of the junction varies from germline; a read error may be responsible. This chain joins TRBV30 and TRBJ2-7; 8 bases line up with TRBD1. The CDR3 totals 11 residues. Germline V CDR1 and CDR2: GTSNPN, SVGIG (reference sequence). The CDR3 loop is CAWSVGGQGHF. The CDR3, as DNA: TGTGCCTGGAGTGTAGGTGGACAGGGCCACTTC. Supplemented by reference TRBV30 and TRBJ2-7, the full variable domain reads SQTIHQWPATLVQPVGSPLSLECTVEGTSNPNLYWYRQAAGRGLQLLFYSVGIGQISSEVPQNLSASRPQDRQFILSSKKLLLSDSGFYLCAWSVGGQGHFGPGTRLTVT.

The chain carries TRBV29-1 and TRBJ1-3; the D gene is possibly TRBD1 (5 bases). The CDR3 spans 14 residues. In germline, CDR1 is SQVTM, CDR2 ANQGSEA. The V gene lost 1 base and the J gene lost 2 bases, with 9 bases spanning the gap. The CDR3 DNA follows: TGCAGCGTTGAAGCCGGGGGAACTGGAAACACCATATATTTT. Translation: CSVEAGGTGNTIYF.

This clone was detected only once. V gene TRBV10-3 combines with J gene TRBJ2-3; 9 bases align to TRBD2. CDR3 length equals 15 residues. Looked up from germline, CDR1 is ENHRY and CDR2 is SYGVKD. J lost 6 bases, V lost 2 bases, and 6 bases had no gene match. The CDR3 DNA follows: TGTGCCATCAGTGAGCAGGCTAGCGGGATGGATACGCAGTATTTT. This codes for CAISEQASGMDTQYF.

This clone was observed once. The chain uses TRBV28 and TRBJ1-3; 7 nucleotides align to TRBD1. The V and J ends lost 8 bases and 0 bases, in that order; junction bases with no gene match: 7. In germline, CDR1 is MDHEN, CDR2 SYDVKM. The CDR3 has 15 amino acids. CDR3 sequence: CASVSGTASGNTIYF. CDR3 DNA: TGTGCCAGCGTCTCCGGGACAGCCTCTGGAAACACCATATATTTT.

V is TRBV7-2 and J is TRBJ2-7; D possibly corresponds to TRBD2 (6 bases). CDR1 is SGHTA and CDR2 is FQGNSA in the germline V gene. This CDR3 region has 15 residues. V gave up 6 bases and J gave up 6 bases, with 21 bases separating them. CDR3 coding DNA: TGTGCCAGCAGTTACGAGACTAGTATCGTCTCCGAGCAGTACTTC. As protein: CASSYETSIVSEQYF.

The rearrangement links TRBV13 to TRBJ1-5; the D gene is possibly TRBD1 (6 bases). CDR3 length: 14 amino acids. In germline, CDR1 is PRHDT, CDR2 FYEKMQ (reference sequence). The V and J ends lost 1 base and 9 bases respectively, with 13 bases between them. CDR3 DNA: TGTGCCAGCAGCTTAGCAGGGGTTGGCGGGCCCCAGCATTTT. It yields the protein CASSLAGVGGPQHF.

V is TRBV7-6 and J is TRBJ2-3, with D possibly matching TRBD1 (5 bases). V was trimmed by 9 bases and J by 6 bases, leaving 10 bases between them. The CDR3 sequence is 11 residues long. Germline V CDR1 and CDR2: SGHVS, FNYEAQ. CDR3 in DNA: TGTGCCAGTCAGGGCTTGGATACGCAGTATTTT. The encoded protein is CASQGLDTQYF.